Presented here are 26 T cell receptor beta chains from one specimen sequenced in a study of response to subunit inactivated influenza vaccine. TCRdb reanalysed the RT-PCR reads using MiXCR and keeps one entry per CDR3 protein. The sample contains 800,000 to 1,000,000 distinct CDR3 sequences, 21% of which appear only once. The sequencing used PBMCs from blood, collected roughly 5 days after vaccination. Receptor source: a man in his forties or fifties who received an inactivated influenza vaccine.

The chain has TRBV3-1 and TRBJ2-7; D gene unclear. Germline values: CDR1 LGHDT, CDR2 YNNKEL (reference sequence). The length of the CDR3 is 14 residues. V dropped 3 bases and J dropped 0 bases, with 9 bases sitting between them. CDR3 DNA sequence: TGTGCCAGCAGCCACCCCCGAAACTCCTACGAGCAGTACTTC. Protein: CASSHPRNSYEQYF.

The chain employs TRBV28 and TRBJ2-5, with no clear D. V shed 7 bases and J shed 5 bases, with 17 bases lying between them. CDR3 length: 14 residues. CDR1 and CDR2 from the germline V gene are MDHEN and SYDVKM. The DNA for the CDR3 is TGTGCCAGCACGTGGGCCCACTCAAGGGAGACCCAGTACTTC. It yields the protein CASTWAHSRETQYF.

The table lists this clonotype with a few counts. The chain has TRBV20-1 and TRBJ1-5; D unresolved. The CDR3 sequence is 15 residues long. Trimming took off 3 bases at V and 0 bases at J, with 12 bases between the two ends. Germline CDR1 is DFQATT and CDR2 is SNEGSKA (reference sequence). CDR3 sequence reads: CSASSARYSNQPQHF. Here the CDR3 DNA reads TGCAGTGCTAGCTCCGCCAGATATAGCAATCAGCCCCAGCATTTT.

This clonotype was counted a few times. The chain employs TRBV6-2 or TRBV6-3 and TRBJ2-4; D not resolved. Germline lookup yields CDR1 MNHEY and CDR2 SVGEGT. CDR3 size: 14 residues. Trimming cost V 0 bases and J 1 base, with 4 bases left between them. The CDR3: CASSYSEAKNIQYF. In DNA form, the CDR3 reads TGTGCCAGCAGTTACTCCGAGGCCAAAAACATTCAGTACTTC.

This clonotype was recorded a few times. The chain carries TRBV4-3 and TRBJ1-4; D remains unclear. CDR3 length: 14 amino acids. Germline V lookup: CDR1 LGHNA, CDR2 YSLEER. The V gene lost 2 bases and the J gene lost 7 bases, with 11 bases spanning the gap. CDR3 coding DNA: TGCGCCAGCAGCCAACGGATGGACGGTGAAAAACTGTTTTTT. It encodes CASSQRMDGEKLFF.

In its sample, this clonotype was seen a few times. The chain carries TRBV5-1 and TRBJ2-2; D is undetermined. The CDR3 is 16 residues long. V gave up 1 base and J gave up 7 bases, with 17 bases separating them. The germline V gene encodes CDR1 SGHRS and CDR2 YFSETQ. The CDR3 loop reads CASSLKRSPSGGELFF. CDR3 in DNA: TGCGCCAGCAGCTTGAAACGGAGTCCCTCAGGCGGGGAGCTGTTTTTT.

This clonotype has only a few counts. The J gene is TRBJ2-1, the V gene TRBV7-8; the match to TRBD2 covers 10 bases. J was trimmed by 9 bases and V by 0 bases; bases with no gene match: 8. The germline CDR1 and CDR2 sequences are SGHVS and FQNEAQ. The CDR3 covers 16 residues. The CDR3 is CASSLAGSGGRREQFF. The DNA for the CDR3 is TGTGCCAGCAGCTTAGCTGGTAGCGGGGGGAGACGTGAGCAGTTCTTC.

The chain recombines TRBV10-3 with TRBJ1-3; no clear D. This CDR3 has 11 amino acids. The germline CDR1 and CDR2 sequences are ENHRY and SYGVKD. V lost 4 bases to trimming and J lost 8 bases, with 6 bases between them. This CDR3 is CAISGSDTIYF. The CDR3 nucleotides are TGTGCCATCAGTGGTTCAGACACCATATATTTT.

This clonotype has just a few counts. This sequence joins TRBV15 and TRBJ2-7, with 8 bases lining up with TRBD1. This CDR3 contains 17 residues. The trim removed 0 bases at V and 1 base at J, leaving 8 bases unmatched. Germline values: CDR1 LNHNV, CDR2 YYDKDF (reference sequence). The CDR3 loop is CATSRDPGQGRSYEQYF. CDR3 nucleotide sequence: TGTGCCACCAGCAGAGATCCTGGACAGGGTCGGTCCTACGAGCAGTACTTC.

This clonotype was seen more than once but under ten times. The gene calls are TRBV7-9 and TRBJ2-7, with 7 bases lining up with TRBD1. This CDR3 is 13 amino acids long. CDR1 is SEHNR, CDR2 FQNEAQ, per germline (reference sequence). V was clipped by 5 bases and J by 4 bases; unmatched bases: 5. CDR3 in DNA: TGTGCCAGCAGCAAGGGGGCGCGTTACGAGCAGTACTTC. Encoded protein: CASSKGARYEQYF.

This clonotype was found a few times. This chain uses TRBV12-3 or TRBV12-4 with TRBJ1-2; D unclear. The CDR3 consists of 15 residues. Deletions cut 5 bases from V and 5 bases from J, with 18 bases between. CDR3 region: CASSAEPIMRYGYTF. In DNA, the CDR3 is TGTGCCAGCAGTGCCGAACCGATCATGAGATATGGCTACACCTTC.

In this sample, this clonotype turned up many times. The chain combines TRBV6-2 or TRBV6-3 with TRBJ2-1; D gene unclear. Trimming took off 5 bases at V and 7 bases at J, with 9 bases between the two ends. CDR1 is MNHEY and CDR2 is SVGEGT in the germline V gene. The CDR3 contains 12 residues. CDR3 protein: CASSRWENEQFF. CDR3 DNA: TGTGCCAGCAGTCGCTGGGAAAATGAGCAGTTCTTC.

This chain uses TRBV6-1 with TRBJ2-7; 7 positions match TRBD2. Germline CDR1 is MNHNS and CDR2 is SASEGT. V shed 5 bases and J 4 bases; nucleotides not matched to a gene: 5. The CDR3 spans 13 residues. The chain's CDR3 is CASSPHGGYEQYF. The CDR3 nucleotides read TGTGCCAGCAGTCCTCACGGGGGGTACGAGCAGTACTTC.

This clonotype was counted a few times. The V gene is TRBV11-1, the J gene TRBJ2-1; D not resolved. V lost 3 bases and J lost 2, with 14 bases in between. The CDR3 is 16 amino acids. CDR1 SGHAT and CDR2 FQDESV come from the germline V gene (reference sequence). The CDR3 here is CASSLSVGNPYNEQFF. The CDR3 nucleotides are TGTGCCAGCAGCTTGAGTGTAGGGAACCCCTACAATGAGCAGTTCTTC.

The chain uses TRBV7-2 and TRBJ2-1; TRBD2 is a possible D gene (5 bases). Trimming stripped 7 bases from V and 4 bases from J, with 8 bases between. CDR3 length equals 12 residues. In germline, CDR1 is SGHTA, CDR2 FQGNSA. CDR3 sequence (DNA): TGTGCCAGCAAAGCGGAATACAATGAGCAGTTCTTC. Amino acids: CASKAEYNEQFF. The full variable domain, completed using reference TRBV7-2 and TRBJ2-1, is GAGVSQSPSNKVTEKGKDVELRCDPISGHTALYWYRQSLGQGLEFLIYFQGNSAPDKSGLPSDRFSAERTGGSVSTLTIQRTQQEDSAVYLCASKAEYNEQFFGPGTRLTVL.

A few counts support this clonotype. This sequence joins TRBV19 and TRBJ2-1, with 7 positions matching TRBD2. The trim removed 5 bases at V and 6 bases at J, leaving 10 bases unmatched. The CDR3 has 15 amino acids. Germline V gives CDR1 LNHDA, CDR2 SQIVND (reference sequence). This chain's CDR3 is CASSDLAGVANEQFF. Here the CDR3 DNA reads TGTGCCAGTAGTGATTTAGCGGGCGTCGCCAATGAGCAGTTCTTC.

This clonotype was detected a few times. V is TRBV10-3 and J is TRBJ1-5; 9 bases are a match to TRBD1. From germline, CDR1 is ENHRY and CDR2 SYGVKD. The CDR3 loop spans 16 amino acids. V shed 0 bases and J 5 bases; nucleotides not matched to a gene: 5. The CDR3 loop reads CAISESLGQGDQPQHF. Written as DNA, the CDR3 is TGTGCCATCAGTGAGTCGTTGGGACAGGGAGATCAGCCCCAGCATTTT.

For the CDR3, the DNA is TGCAGTGCTAGAGTTGTAGGGCGGGACACTGAAGCTTTCTTT. The encoded protein is CSARVVGRDTEAFF. The chain employs TRBV20-1 and TRBJ1-1; D unresolved. V lost 1 base and J lost 3, with 12 bases in between. The CDR3 spans 14 residues. The germline gives CDR1 DFQATT, CDR2 SNEGSKA (reference sequence).

V is TRBV7-9 and J is TRBJ2-5, with a tentative D call TRBD2 (5 bases). The CDR3 consists of 15 residues. Trimming took off 4 bases at V and 5 bases at J, with 17 bases between the two ends. Germline V lookup: CDR1 SEHNR, CDR2 FQNEAQ (reference sequence). In DNA form, the CDR3 reads TGTGCCAGCAGCTCTCTGGGTCGGGGTGGGGAGACCCAGTACTTC. This codes for CASSSLGRGGETQYF.

This clonotype was seen only a few times. The V and J genes are TRBV20-1 and TRBJ2-7, with D perhaps TRBD2 (5 bases). CDR1 and CDR2 from the germline V gene are DFQATT and SNEGSKA (reference sequence). CDR3 length: 13 residues. V was shortened by 5 bases and J by 2 bases, with 13 bases between the two germline ends. The CDR3 protein is CSASGLVPYEQYF. The CDR3, as DNA: TGCAGTGCTTCGGGATTAGTCCCCTACGAGCAGTACTTC.

The chain links TRBV12-3 or TRBV12-4 to TRBJ2-5; 9 bases match TRBD2. V trimming: 3 bases; J trimming: 3 bases; junction bases outside the gene matches: 11. The CDR3 covers 17 residues. As DNA, the CDR3 is TGTGCCAGCAGTTTGGGGTCAAGCGGGGGGCGTGAAGAGACCCAGTACTTC. Translated, it gives CASSLGSSGGREETQYF.

V gene TRBV7-2 combines with J gene TRBJ1-3; D ambiguous. With 2 bases removed from V and 0 bases from J, the gap between germline ends came to 2 bases. CDR3 size: 13 residues. The V gene's germline CDR1 is SGHTA and CDR2 FQGNSA. Written as DNA, the CDR3 is TGTGCCAGCAGCTTATTCTCTGGAAACACCATATATTTT. This codes for CASSLFSGNTIYF.

This clonotype has more than one count but fewer than ten. The V call is TRBV5-1, the J call TRBJ1-6; D ambiguous. Germline-derived CDR1 and CDR2 are SGHRS and YFSETQ. The V end lost 1 base, the J end lost 10 bases, and 9 bases lay between the germline ends. There are 13 residues in the CDR3. CDR3 region: CASSLTERSPLHF. CDR3 in DNA: TGCGCCAGCAGCTTGACAGAGCGATCACCCCTCCACTTT. Filled out from reference TRBV5-1 and TRBJ1-6, the complete variable domain reads KAGVTQTPRYLIKTRGQQVTLSCSPISGHRSVSWYQQTPGQGLQFLFEYFSETQRNKGNFPGRFSGRQFSNSRSEMNVSTLELGDSALYLCASSLTERSPLHFGNGTRLTVT.

This clonotype was seen at least ten times. The rearrangement joins TRBV30 to TRBJ2-1; a weak D match, TRBD1 (5 bases). CDR3 size: 12 residues. Trimming left V 3 bases short and J 10 bases short, with 13 bases between. The germline V gene has CDR1 GTSNPN and CDR2 SVGIG (reference sequence). In DNA, the CDR3 is TGTGCCTGGAGCGTGGGGCGGACCGAGCAGTTCTTC. As protein: CAWSVGRTEQFF.

The rearrangement joins TRBV24-1 to TRBJ1-2, with D possibly matching TRBD1 (6 bases). V was clipped by 5 bases and J by 6 bases, with 15 bases between them. The CDR3 contains 14 residues. From germline, CDR1 is KGHDR and CDR2 SFDVKD. Written as DNA, the CDR3 is TGTGCCACCAGTGGTGGTGGGCAGGGGCATGGCTACACCTTC. Translated, it gives CATSGGGQGHGYTF.

This rearrangement joins TRBV20-1 to TRBJ2-3, with 10 bases that match TRBD2. J was trimmed by 0 bases and V by 6 bases; bases with no gene match: 6. The CDR3 runs 15 residues. In germline, CDR1 is DFQATT, CDR2 SNEGSKA (reference sequence). CDR3 in amino acids: CSAGSTSGSTDTQYF. The CDR3 DNA reads TGCAGTGCCGGATCGACTAGCGGGAGCACAGATACGCAGTATTTT.